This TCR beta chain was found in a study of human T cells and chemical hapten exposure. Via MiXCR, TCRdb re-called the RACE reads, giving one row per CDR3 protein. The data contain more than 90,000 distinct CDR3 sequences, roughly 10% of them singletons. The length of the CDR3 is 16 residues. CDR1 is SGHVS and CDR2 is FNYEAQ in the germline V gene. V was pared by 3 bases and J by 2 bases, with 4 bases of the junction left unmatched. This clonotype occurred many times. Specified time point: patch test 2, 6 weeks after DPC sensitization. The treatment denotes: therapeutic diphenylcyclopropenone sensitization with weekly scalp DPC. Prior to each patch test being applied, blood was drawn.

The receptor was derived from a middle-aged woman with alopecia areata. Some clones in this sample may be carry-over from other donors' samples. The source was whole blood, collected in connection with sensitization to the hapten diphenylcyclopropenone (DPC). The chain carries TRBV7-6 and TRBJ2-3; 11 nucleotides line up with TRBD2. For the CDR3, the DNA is TGTGCCAGCAGCTTTGAGACTAGCGGGATCACAGATACGCAGTATTTT. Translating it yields CASSFETSGITDTQYF.